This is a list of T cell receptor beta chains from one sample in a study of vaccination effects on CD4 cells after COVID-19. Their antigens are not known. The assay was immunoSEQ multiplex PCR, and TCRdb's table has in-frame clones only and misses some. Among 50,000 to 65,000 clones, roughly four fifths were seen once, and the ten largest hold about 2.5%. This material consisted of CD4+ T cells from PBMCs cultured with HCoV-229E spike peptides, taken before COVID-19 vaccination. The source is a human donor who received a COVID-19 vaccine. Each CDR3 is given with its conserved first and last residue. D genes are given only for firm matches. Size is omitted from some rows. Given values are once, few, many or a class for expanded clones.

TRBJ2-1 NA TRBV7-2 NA CASSLARAEQFF TGTGCCAGCAGCTTGGCCCGTGCTGAGCAGTTCTTC
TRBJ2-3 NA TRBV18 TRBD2 CASSPGSGGADTQYF TGTGCCAGCTCCCCTGGGAGCGGGGGTGCAGATACGCAGTATTTT
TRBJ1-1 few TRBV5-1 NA CASGLSKNTEAFF TGCGCCAGCGGCCTATCAAAGAACACTGAAGCTTTCTTT
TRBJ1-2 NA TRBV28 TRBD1 CASRDRANYGYTF TGTGCCAGCAGGGACAGGGCTAACTATGGCTACACCTTC
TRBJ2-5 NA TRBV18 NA CASSPLGQQLQETQYF TGTGCCAGCTCACCACTTGGACAGCAGCTCCAAGAGACCCAGTACTTC
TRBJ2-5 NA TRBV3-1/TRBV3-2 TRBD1 CASSHPRGTGPPQYF TGTGCCAGCAGCCACCCTCGTGGGACAGGACCTCCCCAGTACTTC
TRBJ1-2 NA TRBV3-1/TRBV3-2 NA CASSQLGGSYGYTF TGTGCCAGCAGCCAACTCGGGGGTTCCTATGGCTACACCTTC
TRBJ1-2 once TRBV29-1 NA CSVESPGYTF TGCAGCGTTGAATCCCCTGGCTACACCTTC
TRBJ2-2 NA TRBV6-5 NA CASSYLAYTGELFF TGTGCCAGCAGTTACCTAGCGTACACCGGGGAGCTGTTTTTT
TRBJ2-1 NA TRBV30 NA CAWSVGSFNEQFF TGTGCCTGGAGTGTGGGCAGCTTCAATGAGCAGTTCTTC
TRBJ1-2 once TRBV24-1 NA CATSDTTGLYGYTF TGTGCCACCAGTGATACAACAGGGTTATACGGCTACACCTTC
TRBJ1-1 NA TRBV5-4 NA CASSNQGYTTEAFF TGTGCCAGCAGCAACCAGGGGTATACCACTGAAGCTTTCTTT
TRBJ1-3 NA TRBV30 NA CAWSREQGNGNTIYF TGTGCCTGGAGTAGGGAACAGGGTAACGGAAACACCATATATTTT
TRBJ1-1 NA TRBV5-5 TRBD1 CASSLEGALVAFF TGTGCCAGCAGCTTGGAGGGGGCTCTCGTGGCTTTCTTT
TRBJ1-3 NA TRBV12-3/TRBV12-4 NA CASSLVGNTIYF TGTGCCAGCAGTTTAGTGGGAAACACCATATATTTT
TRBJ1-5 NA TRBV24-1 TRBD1 CATSDAAGGRYSNQPQHF TGTGCCACCAGTGACGCCGCAGGGGGTCGTTATAGCAATCAGCCCCAGCATTTT
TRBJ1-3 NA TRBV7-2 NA CASSLGGGDQLSGNTIYF TGTGCCAGCAGCTTAGGCGGGGGGGACCAACTCTCTGGAAACACCATATATTTT
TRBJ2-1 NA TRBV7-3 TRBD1 CASSTGTGLSNEQFF TGTGCCAGCAGCACCGGGACAGGGTTGAGTAATGAGCAGTTCTTC
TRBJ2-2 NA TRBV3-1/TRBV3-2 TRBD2 CASSQVRGLAGGNTGELFF TGTGCCAGCAGCCAAGTAAGGGGACTAGCGGGGGGGAACACCGGGGAGCTGTTTTTT
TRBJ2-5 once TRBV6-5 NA CASRNPHVGETQYF TGTGCCAGCCGTAATCCCCACGTAGGGGAGACCCAGTACTTC
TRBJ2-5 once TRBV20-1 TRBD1 CSASGTGGSQETQYF TGCAGTGCTAGTGGGACAGGGGGGTCACAAGAGACCCAGTACTTC
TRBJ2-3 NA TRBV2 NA CASRETYLLWNTQYF TGTGCCAGCAGGGAAACATACCTGTTGTGGAATACGCAGTATTTT
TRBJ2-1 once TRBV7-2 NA CASSRRIGLKRDNEQFF TGTGCCAGCAGCCGTCGCATAGGGCTAAAGAGGGACAATGAGCAGTTCTTC
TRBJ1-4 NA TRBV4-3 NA CASSQGRGPAGATNEKLFF TGCGCCAGCAGCCAAGGAAGAGGGCCTGCAGGGGCTACTAATGAAAAACTGTTTTTT
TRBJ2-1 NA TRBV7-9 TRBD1 CASSSPRDRGQNEQFF TGTGCCAGCAGCTCCCCCCGAGACAGGGGCCAGAATGAGCAGTTCTTC
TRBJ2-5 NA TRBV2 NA CASSERRADQETQYF TGTGCCAGCAGTGAAAGGCGGGCGGACCAAGAGACCCAGTACTTC
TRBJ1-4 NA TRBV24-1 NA CATSDPRTNEKLFF TGTGCCACCAGTGATCCCAGAACTAATGAAAAACTGTTTTTT
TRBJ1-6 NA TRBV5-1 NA CASSESTGLGDSPLHF TGCGCCAGCAGCGAATCCACAGGGCTGGGTGATTCACCCCTCCACTTT
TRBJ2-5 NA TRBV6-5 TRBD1 CASSYGDRVETQYF TGTGCCAGCAGTTACGGGGACAGGGTAGAGACCCAGTACTTC
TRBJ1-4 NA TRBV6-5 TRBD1 CASSRNRDRGEKLFF TGTGCCAGCAGTAGAAACCGGGACAGGGGTGAAAAACTGTTTTTT
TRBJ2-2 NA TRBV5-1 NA CASSRTQQMNTGELFF TGCGCCAGCAGCCGAACACAGCAAATGAACACCGGGGAGCTGTTTTTT
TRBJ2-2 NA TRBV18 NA CASSPKYGQADTGELFF TGTGCCAGCTCACCAAAATATGGGCAGGCGGACACCGGGGAGCTGTTTTTT
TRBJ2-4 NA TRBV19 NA CASSVVPGASGIQYF TGTGCCAGTAGCGTCGTCCCGGGGGCCTCGGGCATTCAGTACTTC
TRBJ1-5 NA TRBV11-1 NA CASSSGTPNQPQHF TGTGCCAGCAGCTCCGGGACTCCCAATCAGCCCCAGCATTTT
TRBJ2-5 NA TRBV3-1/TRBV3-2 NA CASSQGTAKETQYF TGTGCCAGCAGCCAAGGGACAGCCAAAGAGACCCAGTACTTC
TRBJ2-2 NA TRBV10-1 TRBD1 CASSPRTGAGELFF TGCGCCAGCAGCCCCCGGACAGGCGCCGGGGAGCTGTTTTTT
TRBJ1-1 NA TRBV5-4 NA CASRAGGGNMNTEAFF TGTGCCAGCAGGGCTGGGGGGGGGAACATGAACACTGAAGCTTTCTTT
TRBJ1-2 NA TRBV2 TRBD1 CASSGTGGADYTF TGTGCCAGCAGCGGGACAGGGGGCGCGGACTACACCTTC
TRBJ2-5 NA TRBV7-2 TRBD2 CASSLVRAGGQETQYF TGTGCCAGCAGCTTAGTCCGAGCGGGGGGCCAGGAGACCCAGTACTTC
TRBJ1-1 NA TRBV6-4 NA CASSPGGMTEAFF TGTGCCAGCAGTCCCGGGGGGATGACTGAAGCTTTCTTT
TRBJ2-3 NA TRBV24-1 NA CATSDTRRGPKTDTQYF TGTGCCACCAGTGATACTCGGAGGGGGCCTAAGACAGATACGCAGTATTTT
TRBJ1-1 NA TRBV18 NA CASSPWTEVNTEAFF TGTGCCAGCTCACCTTGGACAGAAGTGAACACTGAAGCTTTCTTT
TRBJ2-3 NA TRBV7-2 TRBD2 CASSPRGAGGRDTQYF TGTGCCAGCAGCCCACGAGGGGCGGGGGGGCGGGATACGCAGTATTTT